Following are 16 T cell receptor beta chains from one sample sequenced in a study of memory CD4+ T cells and cytomegalovirus serostatus (dated by TCRdb to the late 2010s). A FACSAria II was used to sort memory CD4+ T cells, defined as single viable CD3+CD4+CD8-CD45RO+ cells. Libraries were constructed by the immunoSEQ multiplex PCR assay. TCRdb took over this immuneACCESS table, retaining in-frame rearrangements with V and J assigned. Such tables are incomplete; in checked studies, under half of the missing clones stem from an unresolved V gene, and the remainder is unexplained. Counted in this sample were more than 40,000 clones; 75% to 85% of them appeared once. The ten largest clones represent under 7.5% of the sample. Material: memory CD4+ T cells from blood. These receptor sequences come from an adult in good health and CMV-seronegative.

The chain joins TRBV6-5 to TRBJ1-3; D is possibly TRBD1 (6 bases). The CDR3 is 14 amino acids. Germline V gene sequence: CDR1 MNHEY, CDR2 SVGAGI. V was cut by 4 bases and J by 4 bases, with 11 bases left in between. The CDR3 coding sequence is TGTGCCAGCAGTTCCAACAGGGCGGGAAACACCATATATTTT. Protein: CASSSNRAGNTIYF.

The chain carries TRBV29-1 and TRBJ2-5; TRBD1 is a possible D gene (5 bases). Trimming removed 4 bases at V and 5 bases at J, with 14 bases between. Germline V lookup: CDR1 SQVTM, CDR2 ANQGSEA. The CDR3 contains 13 residues. The DNA for the CDR3 is TGCAGCGTTGGCGCAGGGATTGGGGAGACCCAGTACTTC. Amino acids: CSVGAGIGETQYF. The full variable domain, with the rest looked up from reference TRBV29-1 and TRBJ2-5, is SAVISQKPSRDICQRGTSLTIQCQVDSQVTMMFWYRQQPGQSLTLIATANQGSEATYESGFVIDKFPISRPNLTFSTLTVSNMSPEDSSIYLCSVGAGIGETQYFGPGTRLLVL.

This clone showed up just once. V and J are TRBV7-9 and TRBJ1-1; D possibly corresponds to TRBD1 (6 bases). Trimming cost V 1 base and J 4 bases, with 10 bases left between them. The germline V gene has CDR1 SEHNR and CDR2 FQNEAQ (reference sequence). The length of the CDR3 is 14 residues. The CDR3 sequence is CASSLVGASTEAFF. The DNA of the CDR3 is TGTGCCAGCAGCTTAGTGGGGGCGAGCACTGAAGCTTTCTTT.

The rearrangement links TRBV5-5 to TRBJ1-1, with D tentatively TRBD1 (5 bases). Germline V CDR1 and CDR2: SGHKS, YYEKEE (reference sequence). This CDR3 is built from 15 residues. V was clipped by 0 bases and J by 11 bases, with 20 bases between them. DNA of the CDR3: TGTGCCAGCAGCTTGGCCGGGGAGACCTCCTGGGGGGCTTTCTTT. The encoded protein is CASSLAGETSWGAFF.

The chain uses TRBV9 and TRBJ2-7; 8 nucleotides match TRBD1. The CDR3 spans 13 residues. The J segment lost 5 bases and the V segment lost 3 bases, leaving 4 bases of the junction unmatched. Germline V gene sequence: CDR1 SGDLS, CDR2 YYNGEE. CDR3 sequence (DNA): TGTGCCAGCAGCGCGACAGGGGTCCACGAGCAGTACTTC. Translation: CASSATGVHEQYF.

This clone was picked up a small number of times. The J gene is TRBJ1-2, the V gene TRBV7-2; a possible D gene is TRBD1 (5 bases). V was shortened by 5 bases and J by 1 base, with 23 bases between the two germline ends. This CDR3 is 18 amino acids long. Germline V gene data show CDR1 as SGHTA and CDR2 as FQGNSA. CDR3 region: CASSDRGRDRARNYGYTF. CDR3 nucleotides: TGTGCCAGCAGCGACCGAGGCCGGGACCGGGCCCGTAACTATGGCTACACCTTC.

The chain carries TRBV30 and TRBJ1-2, with D perhaps matching TRBD1 (5 bases). Trimming cost V 3 bases and J 8 bases, with 19 bases left between them. The length of the CDR3 is 14 residues. CDR1 GTSNPN and CDR2 SVGIG come from the germline V gene (reference sequence). This CDR3 is CAWSRDQGGRGYTF. CDR3 coding DNA: TGTGCCTGGAGCAGGGATCAGGGCGGTCGGGGCTACACCTTC.

The V and J genes are TRBV5-1 and TRBJ1-2; D gene unclear. The germline V gene encodes CDR1 SGHRS and CDR2 YFSETQ. The CDR3 is 12 amino acids. V lost 0 bases and J lost 4, with 4 bases in between. This CDR3 is CASSLDSYGYTF. CDR3 sequence (DNA): TGCGCCAGCAGCTTGGACAGCTATGGCTACACCTTC.

This clone was detected a few times. The genes are TRBV30 and TRBJ1-4, with TRBD1 identical over 8 bases. J was trimmed by 6 bases and V by 5 bases; bases with no gene match: 5. The CDR3 consists of 13 residues. CDR1 and CDR2 from the germline V gene are GTSNPN and SVGIG (reference sequence). CDR3 residues: CAWSAGGYEKLFF. The CDR3, as DNA: TGTGCCTGGTCGGCAGGGGGCTATGAAAAACTGTTTTTT.

The rearrangement joins TRBV19 to TRBJ2-5, with no clear D. This CDR3 has 15 residues. V was trimmed by 2 bases and J by 1 base, leaving 11 bases between them. Per germline, CDR1 LNHDA and CDR2 SQIVND (reference sequence). The CDR3 DNA is TGTGCCAGTAGTATAAACGGTCAGTCCCAAGAGACCCAGTACTTC. It codes for CASSINGQSQETQYF. Drawing the rest from reference TRBV19 and TRBJ2-5, the complete variable domain is DGGITQSPKYLFRKEGQNVTLSCEQNLNHDAMYWYRQDPGQGLRLIYYSQIVNDFQKGDIAEGYSVSREKKESFPLTVTSAQKNPTAFYLCASSINGQSQETQYFGPGTRLLVL.

This clone showed up just a few times. This rearrangement joins TRBV25-1 to TRBJ1-4; 7 bases are shared with TRBD1. In germline, CDR1 is MGHDK, CDR2 SYGVNS. The V segment lost 6 bases and the J segment 4 bases; nucleotides outside the gene matches: 5. This CDR3 region has 14 residues. The CDR3 loop reads CASSQDRINEKLFF. CDR3 nucleotides: TGTGCCAGCAGCCAGGACAGGATTAATGAAAAACTGTTTTTT.

V gene TRBV2 combines with J gene TRBJ1-2; D unresolved. This CDR3 has 14 residues. V was clipped by 2 bases and J by 4 bases, with 11 bases between them. The germline V gene encodes CDR1 SNHLY and CDR2 FYNNEI. CDR3 protein: CASSEFGSFYGYTF. The DNA of the CDR3 is TGTGCCAGCAGTGAATTCGGCAGTTTCTATGGCTACACCTTC.

J is TRBJ2-3 and V is TRBV2; 9 positions agree with TRBD2. The CDR3 spans 15 residues. Per the germline V gene, CDR1 is SNHLY and CDR2 is FYNNEI. With V trimmed by 6 bases and J by 3 bases, 7 bases remained unmatched. CDR3 DNA sequence: TGTGCCAGCAGGAGAAGGCGGGAGGGTACAGATACGCAGTATTTT. Its translation: CASRRRREGTDTQYF.

This clone was seen a single time. V gene TRBV6-1 combines with J gene TRBJ1-1, with D possibly being TRBD1 (5 bases). Trimming cost V 6 bases and J 11 bases, with 19 bases left between them. The CDR3 is made up of 13 amino acids. CDR1 is MNHNS, CDR2 SASEGT, per germline. CDR3 protein: CASRRITPPGAFF. Here the CDR3 DNA reads TGTGCCAGCAGGAGAATAACACCCCCAGGGGCTTTCTTT.

This clone occurred once. This chain joins TRBV11-2 and TRBJ1-3; D gene unclear. Germline V lookup: CDR1 SGHAT, CDR2 FQNNGV. The V gene lost 4 bases and the J gene lost 5 bases, with 9 bases spanning the gap. The length of the CDR3 is 13 residues. Here the CDR3 DNA reads TGTGCCAGCAGCTCCCCCCGCAGAAACACCATATATTTT. Protein sequence: CASSSPRRNTIYF.

The chain joins TRBV11-1 to TRBJ2-7; D ambiguous. Trimming removed 7 bases from V and 0 bases from J, with 13 bases in between. Germline V gene data show CDR1 as SGHAT and CDR2 as FQDESV (reference sequence). This CDR3 contains 14 residues. The CDR3 reads CASKTRLTSYEQYF. The CDR3 nucleotides are TGTGCCAGCAAGACTCGACTGACCTCCTACGAGCAGTACTTC.